The entry below gives a single TCR beta chain sequence along with its context. The data were obtained in a study of cytomegalovirus exposure and HLA in healthy donors. Unmatched junction bases numbered 6, after V lost 6 bases and J lost 6 bases. Per germline, CDR1 MDHEN and CDR2 SYDVKM. The CDR3 sequence is 13 residues long. Primers for the PCR totalled 60 Vbeta and 13 Jbeta. Using immunoSEQ multiplex PCR, the repertoire was profiled, and TCRdb retains in-frame clones only, with some absent. The repertoire holds roughly 110,000 clones, with about 85% as singletons. The chain joins TRBV28 to TRBJ1-1, with 8 bases that match TRBD1. This receptor was taken from a man younger than 40 in good health and CMV-seronegative. The sequencing sample was made of PBMCs. CDR3 DNA: TGTGCCAGCAGGTCCAGGGGGCGGGCTGAAGCTTTCTTT. Its translation: CASRSRGRAEAFF.